A single sample gave rise to the 11 T cell receptor beta chains below, sequenced in a study of blood T cell repertoires in COVID-19. Method: immunoSEQ multiplex PCR; TCRdb's copy keeps in-frame clones and lacks some. The data contain approximately 47,000 clones, 85% to 90% of them seen just once; the ten biggest clones take up 2.5% to 3%. Sample: peripheral blood. These receptors all stem from a woman older than 75 with COVID-19, enrolled during active disease.

The chain joins TRBV28 to TRBJ1-5; maybe TRBD1 (5 bases). Trimming took 3 bases from V and 2 from J, leaving 8 bases between them. The germline V gene has CDR1 MDHEN and CDR2 SYDVKM. The CDR3 totals 14 residues. The CDR3 coding sequence is TGTGCCAGCAGTTTGGGGGGAGGCAATCAGCCCCAGCATTTT. Translating it yields CASSLGGGNQPQHF.

This chain links TRBV18 with TRBJ1-1; 7 nucleotides align to TRBD1. The germline V gene encodes CDR1 KGHSH and CDR2 LQKENI. The trim removed 0 bases at V and 4 bases at J, leaving 5 bases unmatched. The CDR3 loop spans 15 amino acids. The CDR3, as DNA: TGTGCCAGCTCACCACCGAGGGGGCCTGGCACTGAAGCTTTCTTT. This encodes CASSPPRGPGTEAFF.

The chain has TRBV6-6 and TRBJ1-1, with a possible D match to TRBD1 (5 bases). Germline V gives CDR1 MNHNY, CDR2 SVGAGI (reference sequence). CDR3 length equals 14 residues. V was clipped by 2 bases and J by 6 bases, with 13 bases between them. The CDR3 bases are TGTGCCAGCAGTTACAGGGGTCCAGCCGCTGAAGCTTTCTTT. As protein: CASSYRGPAAEAFF.

This chain joins TRBV7-8 and TRBJ2-3, with 7 bases that match TRBD1. Trimming cost V 10 bases and J 0 bases; bases outside gene matches: 7. This CDR3 region has 14 residues. Looked up from germline, CDR1 is SGHVS and CDR2 is FQNEAQ. The CDR3, as DNA: TGTGCCACCAAACAGGGGATTAGCACAGATACGCAGTATTTT. Translating it yields CATKQGISTDTQYF.

The chain joins TRBV3-1 (or the pseudogene TRBV3-2) to TRBJ2-1; tentatively, D is TRBD2 (6 bases). Trimming removed 0 bases from V and 3 bases from J, with 12 bases in between. Germline values: CDR1 LGHDT, CDR2 YNNKEL (reference sequence). The CDR3 loop spans 16 amino acids. The CDR3: CASSQERLANYNEQFF. As DNA, the CDR3 is TGTGCCAGCAGCCAAGAGCGCCTAGCGAACTACAATGAGCAGTTCTTC.

The J gene is TRBJ2-5, the V gene TRBV6-5, with a tentative D call TRBD2 (5 bases). Germline V lookup: CDR1 MNHEY, CDR2 SVGAGI. The germline V and J ends were trimmed by 7 bases and 0 bases, with 15 bases remaining between them. The CDR3 has 15 amino acids. CDR3 residues: CASTLRGRNQETQYF. CDR3 bases: TGTGCCAGCACCCTTCGGGGTCGCAACCAAGAGACCCAGTACTTC.

The rearrangement uses TRBV21-1 and TRBJ1-5. TRBV21-1 is a pseudogene segment. This CDR3 is built from 17 residues. The CDR3 region is CASSRKRGGWGNQPQHF. The CDR3 nucleotides are TGTGCCAGCAGCCGAAAAAGGGGGGGCTGGGGCAATCAGCCCCAGCATTTT.

The chain uses TRBV28 and TRBJ1-1; no definite D call. The CDR3 covers 13 residues. From germline, CDR1 is MDHEN and CDR2 SYDVKM. V was cut by 5 bases and J by 3 bases, with 10 bases left in between. CDR3 in amino acids: CASSPPSYTEAFF. CDR3 bases: TGTGCCAGCAGTCCCCCATCATACACTGAAGCTTTCTTT. Full variable domain (outside the CDR3, taken from reference TRBV28 and TRBJ1-1): DVKVTQSSRYLVKRTGEKVFLECVQDMDHENMFWYRQDPGLGLRLIYFSYDVKMKEKGDIPEGYSVSREKKERFSLILESASTNQTSMYLCASSPPSYTEAFFGQGTRLTVV.

The chain joins TRBV27 to TRBJ1-6; D is unclear. The CDR3 is 13 residues long. Trimming removed 8 bases at V and 6 bases at J, with 11 bases between. Looked up from germline, CDR1 is MNHEY and CDR2 is SMNVEV (reference sequence). CDR3 in amino acids: CASREVVNSPLHF. The CDR3 DNA sequence: TGTGCCAGCCGCGAAGTCGTTAATTCACCCCTCCACTTT.

V and J are TRBV7-2 and TRBJ1-1, with 7 bases that match TRBD1. Germline-derived CDR1 and CDR2 are SGHTA and FQGNSA. This CDR3 is 15 amino acids long. V dropped 6 bases and J dropped 1; count of bases not matched to a gene: 8. The CDR3 protein is CASRKEGQRNTEAFF. CDR3 nucleotide sequence: TGTGCCAGCAGAAAAGAGGGACAGAGGAACACTGAAGCTTTCTTT.

The chain has TRBV7-8 and TRBJ2-5; TRBD1 aligns across 7 bases. The CDR3 extends over 13 amino acids. Losses at the gene ends were 3 bases for V and 5 bases for J; bases not matched to a gene: 3. Germline V gene sequence: CDR1 SGHVS, CDR2 FQNEAQ. CDR3 bases: TGTGCCAGCAGCTTTCAGGGGGAGGAGACCCAGTACTTC. This gives the protein CASSFQGEETQYF.